The TCR beta chain under discussion was sequenced for a study of CD8 T cells in ankylosing spondylitis. Notes on the study in general: The study identified a TCR beta motif of several highly homologous variants that appeared characteristic of ankylosing spondylitis blood. CD8+ by phenotype, disease-linked clones were relatively rare in peripheral blood. It was reported that disease-linked clones were significantly enriched in matched ankylosing spondylitis synovial fluid.

Germline V gene sequence: CDR1 LGHDT, CDR2 YNNKEL (reference sequence). Trimming removed 2 bases from V and 0 bases from J, with 5 bases in between. The CDR3 contains 13 residues. Using quantitative 5'-RACE with molecular barcodes, the authors made TCR beta libraries. MiXCR was run by TCRdb on the 5' RACE reads, yielding one entry per CDR3 protein. The data show under 250,000 distinct CDR3 sequences, with around 10% seen just once and less than 7% held by the top ten. This clonotype was counted between two and nine times. Antigen specificity is unknown. The TCR comes from a male donor with ankylosing spondylitis or in good health (not recorded which). The chain uses TRBV3-1 and TRBJ2-7; D is uncertain. The material sequenced was blood, either unsorted or a sorted T cell fraction (not recorded which). The CDR3 DNA reads as TGTGCCAGCAGCCAATATCGCTCCTACGAGCAGTACTTC. Translating it yields CASSQYRSYEQYF.